What follows are 5 T cell receptor beta chains derived from one specimen sequenced in a study of T cell changes during pregnancy in multiple sclerosis. TCRdb keeps only in-frame clones here, not all; method: immunoSEQ multiplex PCR. The sample shows about 36,000 clones, 90% to 95% of them seen only once. The starting material was CD4+ T cells from peripheral blood mononuclear cells, obtained in the second trimester of pregnancy. These receptors were collected from a female donor in good health, enrolled as a control in a pregnancy study.

This clone showed up just once. CDR3 sequence reads: CASSIGSSPGVYEQYF. CDR3 nucleotide sequence: TGTGCCAGTAGTATTGGTTCCTCCCCGGGGGTTTACGAGCAGTACTTC. The chain links TRBV19 to TRBJ2-7, with D possibly matching TRBD2 (6 bases). CDR3 length equals 16 residues. V lost 3 bases and J 4 bases, leaving 19 bases between the germline ends. Germline loops: CDR1 LNHDA, CDR2 SQIVND (reference sequence).

The V call is TRBV9, the J call TRBJ2-5; maybe TRBD2 (6 bases). V shed 0 bases and J shed 5 bases, with 14 bases lying between them. CDR1 SGDLS and CDR2 YYNGEE come from the germline V gene. The CDR3 loop spans 15 amino acids. The CDR3 DNA sequence: TGTGCCAGCAGCGTAGGCGTCGCGGGGAGCGAGACCCAGTACTTC. Its protein product is CASSVGVAGSETQYF.

The chain uses TRBV30 and TRBJ2-5; 10 bases map to TRBD2. V lost 7 bases and J lost 5; bases outside the gene matches: 7. The CDR3 consists of 13 residues. Germline V gene lookup returns CDR1 GTSNPN and CDR2 SVGIG (reference sequence). CDR3 DNA sequence: TGTGCCTTCAGCGGGGGGGCGGCTGAGACCCAGTACTTC. Protein: CAFSGGAAETQYF.

CDR3 residues: CASSLEAGGPTGEQYF. The DNA of the CDR3 is TGTGCCAGCAGCTTGGAAGCGGGAGGGCCTACGGGCGAGCAGTACTTC. V gene TRBV5-6 combines with J gene TRBJ2-7, with 10 nucleotides matching TRBD2. Per germline, CDR1 SGHDT and CDR2 YYEEEE. The ends lost 0 bases at V and 6 bases at J; junction bases unmatched: 9. CDR3 size: 16 residues.

The CDR3 protein is CASSLGPTGGGQETQYF. The DNA for the CDR3 is TGCGCCAGCAGCTTGGGGCCTACAGGGGGAGGCCAAGAGACCCAGTACTTC. The gene calls are TRBV5-1 and TRBJ2-5; 8 positions agree with TRBD1. With V trimmed by 0 bases and J by 1 base, 8 bases remained unmatched. Germline loops: CDR1 SGHRS, CDR2 YFSETQ. The CDR3 runs 17 residues. The whole variable domain, filled in from reference TRBV5-1 and TRBJ2-5, reads KAGVTQTPRYLIKTRGQQVTLSCSPISGHRSVSWYQQTPGQGLQFLFEYFSETQRNKGNFPGRFSGRQFSNSRSEMNVSTLELGDSALYLCASSLGPTGGGQETQYFGPGTRLLVL.